This T cell receptor (beta chain) was sequenced in a study of CD8+ T cells in alopecia areata. General study findings and limits: Many expanded lesional clones remained in scalp and blood on tofacitinib. Scalp clonality and expanded CD8+ clones among the top 100 were significantly decreased by tofacitinib. Across lesional scalp, and particularly alopecia totalis/universalis, clonality surpassed that of normal scalp.

This clone was detected only a few times. No antigen is known for it. Specified treatment: oral pan-JAK inhibitor, 5-10 mg twice daily. Obtained from alopecia areata patients were lesional scalp punch biopsies along with peripheral blood. Sequencing templates came from extracted RNA that was reverse transcribed into cDNA. Here immunoSEQ multiplex PCR was the method, and the copy in TCRdb shows in-frame clones only, minus some. The repertoire includes 200,000 to 250,000 clones, under 40% of them detected once, and more than 0.4% sits in the top ten. The CDR3 contains 16 residues. Germline CDR1 and CDR2: KGHSH and LQKENI. The V end was cut by 0 bases, the J end by 0 bases, with 10 bases between.

The chain couples TRBV18 to TRBJ2-3; D is ambiguous. The origin of this receptor is a human donor with alopecia areata. The sample in question was CD4+ T cells sorted from blood, obtained at week 34, from a patient treated with tofacitinib. CDR3 coding DNA: TGTGCCAGCTCACCACCGATGGGCGGAAGCACAGATACGCAGTATTTT. Translated, it gives CASSPPMGGSTDTQYF.